One and the same sample provided the 32 T cell receptor beta chains below, sequenced in a study of shared clonotypes between healthy human individuals. CD45RO-negative, CCR7-positively selected cells formed the naive CD8 fraction, excluding terminally differentiated effector memory CD45RA+ cells. Libraries were prepared by immunoSEQ multiplex PCR; TCRdb keeps only in-frame clonotypes and omits some of them. The sample lists a few million clones, roughly 95% occurring once. The source material was naive CD8+ T cells from PBMCs. Source of these receptors: a man in his late teens or twenties in good health. Some clones in this sample may be carry-over from other donors' samples.

The chain carries TRBV9 and TRBJ1-5; a possible D gene is TRBD1 (6 bases). Per germline, CDR1 SGDLS and CDR2 YYNGEE. This CDR3 is built from 17 residues. Trimming stripped 4 bases from V and 0 bases from J, with 17 bases between. CDR3 bases: TGTGCCAGCAGCTTGTCGGGGGACATGTATAGCAATCAGCCCCAGCATTTT. Its translation: CASSLSGDMYSNQPQHF.

This sequence joins TRBV6-5 and TRBJ2-3; D is uncertain. There are 12 residues in the CDR3. V lost 3 bases to trimming and J lost 3 bases, with 4 bases between them. Per the germline V gene, CDR1 is MNHEY and CDR2 is SVGAGI. The CDR3 DNA sequence: TGTGCCAGCAGTTATTTAACAGATACGCAGTATTTT. Translated: CASSYLTDTQYF.

V and J are TRBV7-8 and TRBJ1-1, with no clear D. The CDR3 has 16 amino acids. The germline CDR1 and CDR2 sequences are SGHVS and FQNEAQ. Trimming cost V 2 bases and J 2 bases, with 15 bases left between them. CDR3 sequence reads: CASSLRATNLNTEAFF. The CDR3 region has the DNA TGTGCCAGCAGCTTACGGGCCACGAACCTAAACACTGAAGCTTTCTTT. Combining the CDR3 with reference TRBV7-8 and TRBJ1-1 gives the whole variable domain GAGVSQSPRYKVAKRGQDVALRCDPISGHVSLFWYQQALGQGPEFLTYFQNEAQLDKSGLPSDRFFAERPEGSVSTLKIQRTQQEDSAVYLCASSLRATNLNTEAFFGQGTRLTVV.

The genes are TRBV7-9 and TRBJ2-1; 10 nucleotides match TRBD2. The V gene end was trimmed by 5 bases and the J gene end by 7 bases; junction bases not matched to a gene: 5. The germline V gene has CDR1 SEHNR and CDR2 FQNEAQ (reference sequence). The CDR3 covers 14 residues. The CDR3: CASSGGLAMNEQFF. Here the CDR3 DNA reads TGTGCCAGCAGCGGGGGACTAGCGATGAATGAGCAGTTCTTC.

The chain uses TRBV10-3 and TRBJ2-3; D may be TRBD2 (5 bases). This CDR3 contains 14 residues. CDR1 and CDR2 from the germline V gene are ENHRY and SYGVKD. V lost 0 bases to trimming and J lost 8 bases, with 12 bases between them. CDR3 loop: CAISESKGAGTQYF. The CDR3 DNA reads TGTGCCATCAGTGAGTCTAAGGGTGCGGGTACGCAGTATTTT.

The gene calls are TRBV4-1 and TRBJ1-2; D not resolved. Germline-derived CDR1 and CDR2 are MGHRA and YSYEKL. Trimming pared 0 bases from V and 7 bases from J, leaving 12 bases between. The CDR3 is 14 amino acids. The CDR3 here is CASSQEVGGSGYTF. The CDR3 DNA reads TGCGCCAGCAGCCAAGAGGTAGGCGGCAGTGGCTACACCTTC.

V gene TRBV15 combines with J gene TRBJ2-1; TRBD2 agrees at 8 bases. Germline V lookup: CDR1 LNHNV, CDR2 YYDKDF (reference sequence). The V segment lost 3 bases and the J segment 8 bases; nucleotides outside the gene matches: 9. This CDR3 is built from 15 residues. The CDR3 DNA sequence: TGTGCCACCAGCAGGGCCCCGGGGGGGTCGGATGAGCAGTTCTTC. This codes for CATSRAPGGSDEQFF.

The chain employs TRBV6-5 and TRBJ1-2, with D perhaps TRBD1 (5 bases). Germline V gives CDR1 MNHEY, CDR2 SVGAGI. The CDR3 length is 14 residues. The V end was cut by 0 bases, the J end by 6 bases, with 11 bases between. The CDR3 region is CASSYSGIGDGYTF. The CDR3 coding sequence is TGTGCCAGCAGTTACTCGGGGATAGGGGATGGCTACACCTTC.

This sequence joins TRBV4-2 and TRBJ2-3; 7 nucleotides line up with TRBD2. The germline V gene has CDR1 LGHNA and CDR2 YNFKEQ. The CDR3 contains 18 residues. The V and J ends lost 2 bases and 2 bases, in that order; junction bases with no gene match: 13. CDR3 protein: CASSQIMGGEWDTDTQYF. CDR3 nucleotides: TGTGCCAGCAGCCAAATCATGGGAGGGGAGTGGGACACAGATACGCAGTATTTT.

The V and J genes are TRBV6-5 and TRBJ2-1; 12 bases agree with TRBD2. The CDR3 totals 16 residues. V shed 4 bases, J shed 2 bases, and the junction held 3 bases outside the gene matches. Per germline, CDR1 MNHEY and CDR2 SVGAGI. CDR3 region: CASSLTSGRTYNEQFF. In nucleotides, the CDR3 is TGTGCCAGCAGTTTGACTAGCGGGAGAACCTACAATGAGCAGTTCTTC.

The rearrangement joins TRBV9 to TRBJ2-5; D gene ambiguous. V dropped 0 bases and J dropped 1 base, with 7 bases sitting between them. CDR1 is SGDLS and CDR2 is YYNGEE in the germline V gene. The CDR3 contains 14 residues. Here the CDR3 reads CASSVGVTQETQYF. The CDR3 coding sequence is TGTGCCAGCAGCGTAGGGGTGACCCAAGAGACCCAGTACTTC.

Remarks on this clone: Other DNA sequences of this sample code for an identical CDR3. The chain recombines TRBV27 with TRBJ2-1, with 9 positions matching TRBD2. The CDR3 covers 15 residues. Germline loops: CDR1 MNHEY, CDR2 SMNVEV (reference sequence). After removal of 2 bases from V and 3 bases from J, the junction contained 2 bases not matched to a gene. CDR3 loop: CASSLSGRIYNEQFF. CDR3 nucleotides: TGTGCCAGCAGTTTAAGCGGGAGGATCTACAATGAGCAGTTCTTC.

This clone appeared once. The V gene is TRBV5-1, the J gene TRBJ2-7; TRBD1 agrees at 7 bases. This CDR3 is built from 15 residues. CDR1 and CDR2 (germline): SGHRS, YFSETQ. With V trimmed by 2 bases and J by 3 bases, 8 bases remained unmatched. In DNA form, the CDR3 reads TGCGCCAGCAGCTTCGACAGGGCCGTGGGCTACGAGCAGTACTTC. Amino acids: CASSFDRAVGYEQYF.

The chain links TRBV27 to TRBJ2-1, with 13 bases identical to TRBD2. The ends lost 6 bases at V and 8 bases at J; junction bases unmatched: 13. This CDR3 region has 17 residues. The V gene's germline CDR1 is MNHEY and CDR2 SMNVEV (reference sequence). The CDR3 spells CASSPILAGGPRDEQFF. The CDR3 bases are TGTGCCAGCAGCCCTATACTAGCGGGAGGGCCACGCGATGAGCAGTTCTTC.

In the case of this clone: The sample carries other DNA sequences with the same CDR3. The chain employs TRBV27 and TRBJ2-1; 11 bases are a match to TRBD2. V gave up 1 base and J gave up 4 bases; unmatched junction bases: 3. Germline-derived CDR1 and CDR2 are MNHEY and SMNVEV (reference sequence). The CDR3 consists of 16 residues. The CDR3 region is CASSLYASGRYNEQFF. CDR3 nucleotides: TGTGCCAGCAGTTTATACGCTAGCGGGAGGTACAATGAGCAGTTCTTC.

As regards this clone: This specimen includes other DNA sequences encoding the same CDR3. The rearrangement uses TRBV27 and TRBJ1-1, with D possibly being TRBD1 (5 bases). CDR3 length: 14 amino acids. Per the germline V gene, CDR1 is MNHEY and CDR2 is SMNVEV (reference sequence). V lost 8 bases to trimming and J lost 0 bases, with 13 bases between them. The chain's CDR3 is CASSPRGVNTEAFF. The CDR3 bases are TGTGCCAGCTCCCCAAGGGGAGTGAACACTGAAGCTTTCTTT.

The rearrangement joins TRBV19 to TRBJ2-2; tentatively, D is TRBD1 (6 bases). CDR1 and CDR2 from the germline V gene are LNHDA and SQIVND (reference sequence). V was shortened by 6 bases and J by 1 base, with 15 bases between the two germline ends. CDR3 length equals 16 residues. CDR3 in DNA: TGTGCCAGTAGCTCACCACAGACAGGGAACACCGGGGAGCTGTTTTTT. Its protein product is CASSSPQTGNTGELFF.

The rearrangement uses TRBV5-1 and TRBJ2-3, with TRBD2 matching 7 bases. The ends lost 7 bases at V and 2 bases at J; junction bases unmatched: 4. Germline CDR1 SGHRS, CDR2 YFSETQ. This CDR3 contains 13 residues. The CDR3 here is CASWEGFTDTQYF. CDR3 sequence (DNA): TGCGCCAGCTGGGAGGGTTTCACAGATACGCAGTATTTT.

J is TRBJ2-1 and V is TRBV5-1; 8 nucleotides line up with TRBD2. There are 16 residues in the CDR3. In germline, CDR1 is SGHRS, CDR2 YFSETQ. The J segment lost 0 bases and the V segment lost 2 bases, leaving 4 bases of the junction unmatched. The CDR3: CASSFASGSSYNEQFF. The CDR3 region has the DNA TGCGCCAGCAGCTTTGCCAGCGGGAGCTCCTACAATGAGCAGTTCTTC.

This clone appeared a few times. The identical CDR3 is also encoded by other nucleotide sequences in the sample. This chain uses TRBV11-2 with TRBJ2-7; D is unclear. The CDR3 runs to 13 residues. V was trimmed by 1 base and J by 0 bases, leaving 4 bases between them. The germline gives CDR1 SGHAT, CDR2 FQNNGV. This chain's CDR3 is CASSLGPSYEQYF. In DNA form, the CDR3 reads TGTGCCAGCAGCTTAGGGCCCTCCTACGAGCAGTACTTC.

V is TRBV7-6 and J is TRBJ2-5; weak D call: TRBD1 (5 bases). Germline V lookup: CDR1 SGHVS, CDR2 FNYEAQ. Trimming left V 5 bases short and J 5 bases short, with 18 bases between. The length of the CDR3 is 15 residues. CDR3 nucleotides: TGTGCCAGCAGCACCCGACAGCTGTATCGGGAGACCCAGTACTTC. It specifies CASSTRQLYRETQYF.

The chain couples TRBV7-9 to TRBJ2-7; D not certain. The CDR3 loop spans 14 amino acids. The V and J ends lost 1 base and 6 bases respectively, with 13 bases between them. Per germline, CDR1 SEHNR and CDR2 FQNEAQ (reference sequence). CDR3 loop: CASSLGLFALEQYF. The CDR3 DNA is TGTGCCAGCAGCTTAGGACTTTTCGCTCTCGAGCAGTACTTC.

The chain couples TRBV6-5 to TRBJ1-1; TRBD1 might be the D (6 bases). The germline CDR1 and CDR2 sequences are MNHEY and SVGAGI. Trimming removed 6 bases from V and 3 bases from J, with 17 bases in between. The CDR3 covers 15 residues. The CDR3 reads CASSPGQPGYTEAFF. CDR3 DNA sequence: TGTGCCAGCAGCCCCGGACAGCCGGGGTACACTGAAGCTTTCTTT.

The chain carries TRBV7-9 and TRBJ1-1; D call uncertain. CDR3 length equals 10 residues. Trimming took off 11 bases at V and 7 bases at J, with 11 bases between the two ends. CDR1 and CDR2 (germline): SEHNR, FQNEAQ (reference sequence). The CDR3 nucleotides are TGTGCCGTGCAACCTCTTGAAGCTTTCTTT. Protein product: CAVQPLEAFF.

The chain has TRBV10-1 and TRBJ2-5; 14 bases are shared with TRBD2. The V and J ends lost 7 bases and 0 bases, in that order; junction bases with no gene match: 4. This CDR3 contains 16 residues. The germline CDR1 and CDR2 sequences are WNHNN and SYGVQD (reference sequence). The CDR3 is CASTGTSGSNQETQYF. In DNA, the CDR3 is TGCGCCAGCACCGGGACTAGCGGGAGTAACCAAGAGACCCAGTACTTC.

This clone was detected only once. The CDR3 DNA sequence: TGTGCCAGCAGTTTTAGGGGGACGTCAAACGCGCAGCCCCAGCATTTT. Translated: CASSFRGTSNAQPQHF. The chain employs TRBV27 and TRBJ1-5; D possibly corresponds to TRBD1 (6 bases). V was shortened by 3 bases and J by 7 bases, with 19 bases between the two germline ends. In germline, CDR1 is MNHEY, CDR2 SMNVEV (reference sequence). CDR3 length: 16 amino acids.

This chain connects TRBV9 to TRBJ1-1; 10 bases match TRBD1. The CDR3 is 16 residues long. The germline CDR1 and CDR2 sequences are SGDLS and YYNGEE. With V trimmed by 3 bases and J by 4 bases, 9 bases remained unmatched. For the CDR3, the DNA is TGTGCCAGCAGCGCCTCCGGGACAGGGGACGGCACTGAAGCTTTCTTT. It encodes CASSASGTGDGTEAFF.

V is TRBV29-1 and J is TRBJ2-7, with D tentatively TRBD1 (5 bases). This CDR3 has 14 amino acids. V was shortened by 0 bases and J by 2 bases, with 11 bases between the two germline ends. Germline-derived CDR1 and CDR2 are SQVTM and ANQGSEA. In nucleotides, the CDR3 is TGCAGCGTTGAAGATGGGCAGGGCCCCTACGAGCAGTACTTC. Translated: CSVEDGQGPYEQYF.

J is TRBJ2-1 and V is TRBV18; the match to TRBD2 covers 11 bases. The J segment lost 4 bases and the V segment lost 0 bases, leaving 11 bases of the junction unmatched. CDR1 KGHSH and CDR2 LQKENI come from the germline V gene. This CDR3 is built from 19 residues. CDR3 sequence reads: CASSPPTLIAGGGYNEQFF. The CDR3 DNA reads as TGTGCCAGCTCACCACCCACGCTCATAGCGGGAGGGGGATACAATGAGCAGTTCTTC. Looking up the rest from reference TRBV18 and TRBJ2-1 gives the full variable domain: NAGVMQNPRHLVRRRGQEARLRCSPMKGHSHVYWYRQLPEEGLKFMVYLQKENIIDESGMPKERFSAEFPKEGPSILRIQQVVRGDSAAYFCASSPPTLIAGGGYNEQFFGPGTRLTVL.

This clone was counted once. The chain is built from TRBV9 and TRBJ2-5, with 8 bases fitting TRBD2. CDR1 is SGDLS and CDR2 is YYNGEE in the germline V gene. With 0 bases clipped from V and 2 bases from J, the junction kept 12 bases outside the gene matches. The CDR3 extends over 18 amino acids. CDR3 DNA: TGTGCCAGCAGCGTAGGGGTAGCGGGACCAAGGCCACAAGAGACCCAGTACTTC. Translated: CASSVGVAGPRPQETQYF.

This clone was recorded a few times. The chain employs TRBV28 and TRBJ1-5; a weak D match, TRBD1 (5 bases). Trimming took off 5 bases at V and 7 bases at J, with 6 bases between the two ends. Germline V gives CDR1 MDHEN, CDR2 SYDVKM. The CDR3 is 11 residues long. The CDR3 reads CASSRQQPQHF. The CDR3 nucleotides read TGTGCCAGCAGTAGACAGCAGCCCCAGCATTTT.

The V and J genes are TRBV5-1 and TRBJ2-7, with D possibly matching TRBD1 (6 bases). This CDR3 has 14 amino acids. Germline V CDR1 and CDR2: SGHRS, YFSETQ. V lost 2 bases, J lost 3 bases, and 12 bases lay in between. The CDR3 DNA reads TGCGCCAGCAGCTTCGGACAGAGAATCTACGAGCAGTACTTC. This gives the protein CASSFGQRIYEQYF.